Listed below are T cell receptor beta chains from one sample, sequenced in a study of cytotoxic CD8 clonotypes in ibrutinib-treated CLL. Repertoires were generated with immunoSEQ multiplex PCR, while TCRdb's copy carries only in-frame clones and drops some. The sample lists more than 300,000 clones; roughly 80% were seen once. The source was PBMCs, collected before ibrutinib treatment. The origin of the receptors is a human donor with chronic lymphocytic leukemia. CDR3s include the opening cysteine and the closing phenylalanine or tryptophan.

CDR3aa: CASSLRAGNYNEQFF
j_gene: TRBJ2-1
v_gene: TRBV7-3

CDR3aa: CASGGTGGTDTQYF
j_gene: TRBJ2-3
v_gene: TRBV25-1

CDR3aa: CASSRALESPYEQYF
j_gene: TRBJ2-7
v_gene: TRBV28

CDR3aa: CASSQGLAEAYEQYF
j_gene: TRBJ2-7
v_gene: TRBV4-3

CDR3aa: CASSPNTEAFF
j_gene: TRBJ1-1
v_gene: TRBV19

CDR3aa: CASSLESSVEQYF
j_gene: TRBJ2-7
v_gene: TRBV5-4

CDR3aa: CASSLVAGDGYTF
j_gene: TRBJ1-2
v_gene: TRBV7-2

CDR3aa: CASNQDRTDSNQPQHF
j_gene: TRBJ1-5
v_gene: TRBV10-1

CDR3aa: CASSLPAGQGEQYF
j_gene: TRBJ2-7
v_gene: TRBV7-6

CDR3aa: CASSLVEGGGYTF
j_gene: TRBJ1-2
v_gene: TRBV27

CDR3aa: CASSPVTGLAGAANEQYF
j_gene: TRBJ2-7
v_gene: TRBV18

CDR3aa: CASSYLQETQYF
j_gene: TRBJ2-5
v_gene: TRBV6-5

CDR3aa: CSVRSTDTQYF
j_gene: TRBJ2-3
v_gene: TRBV20-1

CDR3aa: CASSLSSTLSYEQYF
j_gene: TRBJ2-7
v_gene: TRBV7-2

CDR3aa: CASSRDSSDTQYF
j_gene: TRBJ2-3
v_gene: TRBV7-9

CDR3aa: CSVASGTSGVSRFF
j_gene: TRBJ2-1
v_gene: TRBV29-1

CDR3aa: CATSRDHGPYEQYF
j_gene: NA
v_gene: TRBV15

CDR3aa: CASSLEWGLGGYTF
j_gene: TRBJ1-2
v_gene: TRBV7-2

CDR3aa: CASSVEASSYNEQFF
j_gene: TRBJ2-1
v_gene: TRBV9

CDR3aa: CASSLMGFGANVLTF
j_gene: TRBJ2-6
v_gene: TRBV5-6

CDR3aa: CASSSTQGPGDNEQFF
j_gene: TRBJ2-1
v_gene: TRBV11-3

CDR3aa: CASRVVGLGSTGELFF
j_gene: TRBJ2-2
v_gene: TRBV27

CDR3aa: CASRGLAGVNEQFF
j_gene: TRBJ2-1
v_gene: TRBV28

CDR3aa: CASSEVVYTDTQYF
j_gene: TRBJ2-3
v_gene: TRBV2

CDR3aa: CASSYGTYNEQFF
j_gene: TRBJ2-1
v_gene: TRBV6-5

CDR3aa: CASSPLLGALTGELFF
j_gene: TRBJ2-2
v_gene: TRBV28

CDR3aa: CASSLRRTQETQYF
j_gene: TRBJ2-5
v_gene: TRBV7-9

CDR3aa: CASSQPSGQSPGELFF
j_gene: TRBJ2-2
v_gene: TRBV6-6

CDR3aa: CAISDLVLEQFF
j_gene: TRBJ2-1
v_gene: TRBV10-3

CDR3aa: CASRTGGRELSYEQYF
j_gene: TRBJ2-7
v_gene: TRBV11-2

CDR3aa: CASQSGRPTDTQYF
j_gene: TRBJ2-3
v_gene: TRBV19

CDR3aa: CASSRGTLNQPQHF
j_gene: TRBJ1-5
v_gene: TRBV27

CDR3aa: CASSPRDREETQYF
j_gene: TRBJ2-5
v_gene: TRBV18

CDR3aa: CASSLGQPAGPQHF
j_gene: TRBJ1-5
v_gene: TRBV5-6

CDR3aa: CARSSDRAPWTGELFF
j_gene: TRBJ2-2
v_gene: TRBV5-3

CDR3aa: CASSLPRNEQFF
j_gene: TRBJ2-1
v_gene: TRBV28

CDR3aa: CASRREWGTDTQYF
j_gene: TRBJ2-3
v_gene: TRBV5-1

CDR3aa: CASSLAASARDGQETQYF
j_gene: TRBJ2-5
v_gene: TRBV5-6

CDR3aa: CASSLLDARTQETQYF
j_gene: TRBJ2-5
v_gene: TRBV18

CDR3aa: CASSSVGGIRNEQFF
j_gene: TRBJ2-1
v_gene: TRBV28

CDR3aa: CAWSVGDTQYF
j_gene: TRBJ2-3
v_gene: TRBV30

CDR3aa: CASSVRLAERELAGELFF
j_gene: TRBJ2-2
v_gene: TRBV9

CDR3aa: CASSFSGTASYGYTF
j_gene: TRBJ1-2
v_gene: TRBV5-4

CDR3aa: CAISEFGDNYGYTF
j_gene: TRBJ1-2
v_gene: TRBV10-3

CDR3aa: CASSQEARAYEQYF
j_gene: TRBJ2-7
v_gene: TRBV4-3

CDR3aa: CASSIVVGQGYGYTF
j_gene: TRBJ1-2
v_gene: TRBV19

CDR3aa: CASSLHNNRAPQPQHF
j_gene: TRBJ1-5
v_gene: TRBV7-2

CDR3aa: CASTSLSDTEAFF
j_gene: TRBJ1-1
v_gene: TRBV6-5

CDR3aa: CASSLGTSWDNEQFF
j_gene: TRBJ2-1
v_gene: TRBV4-2

CDR3aa: CASSLQPHNRVGDYGYTF
j_gene: TRBJ1-2
v_gene: TRBV5-5